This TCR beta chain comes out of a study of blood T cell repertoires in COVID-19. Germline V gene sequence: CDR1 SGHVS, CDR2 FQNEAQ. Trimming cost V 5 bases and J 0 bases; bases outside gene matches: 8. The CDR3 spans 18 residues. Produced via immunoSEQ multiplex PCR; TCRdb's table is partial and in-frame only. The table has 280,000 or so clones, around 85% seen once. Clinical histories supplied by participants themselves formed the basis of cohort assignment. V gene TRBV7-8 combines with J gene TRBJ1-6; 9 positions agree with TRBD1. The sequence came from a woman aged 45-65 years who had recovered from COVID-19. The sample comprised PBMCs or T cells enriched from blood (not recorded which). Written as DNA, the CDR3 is TGTGCCAGCAGCCCCCACAGGGGGCAAAGCTCCTATAATTCACCCCTCCACTTT. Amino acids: CASSPHRGQSSYNSPLHF.